The subject of this entry is one T cell receptor (beta chain). The V and J ends lost 4 bases and 2 bases, in that order; junction bases with no gene match: 5. This CDR3 is built from 16 residues. The germline CDR1 and CDR2 sequences are SGHRS and YFSETQ. The data derive from a study of spatial heterogeneity in lung cancer. The wider study: In cases with available follow-up PBMC samples, these were sequenced at a median of approximately 2 years after resection. There were consistently more beta-chain sequences detected than alpha-chain sequences. On average, each unique TCR and UMI combination appeared more than ten times in raw reads.

Time point given: blood at routine non-recurrence follow-up after resection. Sequencing covered unsorted whole RNA taken from tumor, nontumor lung or frozen PBMC. Using its own MiXCR run on the 5' RACE reads, TCRdb lists one record per CDR3 protein. This table has over 85,000 distinct CDR3 sequences, 19% appearing once. The TCR sequence derives from a male donor with early-stage non-small cell lung cancer. The source was PBMCs, collected at follow-up. The chain is built from TRBV5-1 and TRBJ2-3; TRBD2 matches at 12 bases. The CDR3 DNA reads TGCGCCAGCAGCCCGGGACTAGCGGGCTCCACAGATACGCAGTATTTT. Protein product: CASSPGLAGSTDTQYF.